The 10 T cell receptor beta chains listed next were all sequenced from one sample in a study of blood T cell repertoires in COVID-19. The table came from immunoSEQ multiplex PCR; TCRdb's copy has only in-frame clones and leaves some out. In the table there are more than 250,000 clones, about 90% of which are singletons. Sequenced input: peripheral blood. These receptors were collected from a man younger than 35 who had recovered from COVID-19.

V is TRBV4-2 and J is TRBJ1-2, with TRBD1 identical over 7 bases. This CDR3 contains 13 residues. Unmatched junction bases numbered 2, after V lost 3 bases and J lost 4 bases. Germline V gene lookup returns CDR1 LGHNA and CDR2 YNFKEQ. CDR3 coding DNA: TGTGCCAGCAGCCATCGACAGGGCTATGGCTACACCTTC. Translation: CASSHRQGYGYTF.

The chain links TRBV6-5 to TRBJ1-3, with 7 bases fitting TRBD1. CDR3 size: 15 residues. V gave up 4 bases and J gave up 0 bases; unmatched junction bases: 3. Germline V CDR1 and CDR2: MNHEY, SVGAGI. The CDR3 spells CASSSTGTSGNTIYF. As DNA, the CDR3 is TGTGCCAGCAGTTCGACAGGGACCTCTGGAAACACCATATATTTT.

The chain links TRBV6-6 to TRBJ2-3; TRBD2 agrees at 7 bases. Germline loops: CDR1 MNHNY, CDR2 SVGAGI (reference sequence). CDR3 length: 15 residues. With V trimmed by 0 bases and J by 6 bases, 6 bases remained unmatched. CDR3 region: CASSYSTGEGDTQYF. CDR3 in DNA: TGTGCCAGCAGTTACTCGACTGGGGAGGGGGATACGCAGTATTTT.

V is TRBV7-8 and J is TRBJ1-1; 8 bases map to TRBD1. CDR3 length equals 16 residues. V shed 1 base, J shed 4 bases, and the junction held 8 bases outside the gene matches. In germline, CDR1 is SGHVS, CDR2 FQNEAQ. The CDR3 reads CASSLEGRGRVTEAFF. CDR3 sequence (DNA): TGTGCCAGCAGCTTAGAGGGCAGGGGGCGAGTCACTGAAGCTTTCTTT.

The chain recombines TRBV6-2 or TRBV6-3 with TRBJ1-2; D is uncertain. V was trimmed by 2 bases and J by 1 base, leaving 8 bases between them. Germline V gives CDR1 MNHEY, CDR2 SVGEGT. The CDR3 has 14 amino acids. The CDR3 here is CASSYESLNYGYTF. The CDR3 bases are TGTGCCAGCAGTTACGAGAGCCTTAACTATGGCTACACCTTC.

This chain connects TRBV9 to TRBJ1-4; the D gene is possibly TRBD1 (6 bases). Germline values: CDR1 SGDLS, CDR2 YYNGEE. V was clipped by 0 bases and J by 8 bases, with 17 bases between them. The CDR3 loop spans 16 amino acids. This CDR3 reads CASSVDGGAEEEKLFF. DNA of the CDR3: TGTGCCAGCAGCGTAGATGGGGGGGCGGAAGAAGAAAAACTGTTTTTT.

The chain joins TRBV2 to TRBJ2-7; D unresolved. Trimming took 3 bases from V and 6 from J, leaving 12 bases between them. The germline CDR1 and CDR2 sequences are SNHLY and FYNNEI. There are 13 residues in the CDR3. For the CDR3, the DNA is TGTGCCAGCAGTGAGACTCTAAGAGGCGAGCAGTACTTC. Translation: CASSETLRGEQYF.

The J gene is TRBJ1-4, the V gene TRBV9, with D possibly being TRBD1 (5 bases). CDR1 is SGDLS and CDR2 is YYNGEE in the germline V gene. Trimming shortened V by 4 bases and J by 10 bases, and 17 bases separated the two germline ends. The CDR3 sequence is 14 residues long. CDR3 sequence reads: CASSTGLGLGKLFF. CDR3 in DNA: TGTGCCAGCAGCACGGGACTGGGGCTCGGAAAACTGTTTTTT.

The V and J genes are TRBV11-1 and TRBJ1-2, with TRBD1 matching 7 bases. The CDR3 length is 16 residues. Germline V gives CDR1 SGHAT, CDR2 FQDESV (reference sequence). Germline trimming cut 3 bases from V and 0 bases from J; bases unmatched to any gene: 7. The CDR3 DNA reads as TGTGCCAGCAGCTTCCCCCGGACAGGAGCTAACTATGGCTACACCTTC. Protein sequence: CASSFPRTGANYGYTF.

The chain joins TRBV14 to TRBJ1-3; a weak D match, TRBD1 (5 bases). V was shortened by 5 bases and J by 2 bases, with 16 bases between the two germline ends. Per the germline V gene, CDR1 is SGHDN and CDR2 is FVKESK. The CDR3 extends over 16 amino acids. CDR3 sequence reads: CASSWDSGVPGNTIYF. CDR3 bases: TGTGCCAGCAGCTGGGATTCGGGGGTACCTGGAAACACCATATATTTT.